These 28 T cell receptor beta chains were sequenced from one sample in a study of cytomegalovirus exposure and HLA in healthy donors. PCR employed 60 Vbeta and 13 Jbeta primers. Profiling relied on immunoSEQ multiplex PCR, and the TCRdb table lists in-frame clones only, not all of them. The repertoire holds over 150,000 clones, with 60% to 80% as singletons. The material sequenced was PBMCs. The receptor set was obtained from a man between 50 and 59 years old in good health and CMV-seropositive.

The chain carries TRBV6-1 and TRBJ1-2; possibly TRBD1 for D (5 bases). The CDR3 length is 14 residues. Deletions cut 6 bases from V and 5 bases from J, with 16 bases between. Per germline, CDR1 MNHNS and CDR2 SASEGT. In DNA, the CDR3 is TGTGCCAGCAGCGTAACCCAGGGCCTTTATGGCTACACCTTC. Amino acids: CASSVTQGLYGYTF.

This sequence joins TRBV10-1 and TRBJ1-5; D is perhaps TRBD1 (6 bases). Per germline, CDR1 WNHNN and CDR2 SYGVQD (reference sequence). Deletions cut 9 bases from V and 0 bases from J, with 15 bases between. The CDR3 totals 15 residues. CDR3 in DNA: TGCGCCAGGGACAGACAGAACTTTAGCAATCAGCCCCAGCATTTT. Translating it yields CARDRQNFSNQPQHF.

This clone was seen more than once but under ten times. The CDR3, as DNA: TGTGCCAGCAGTTCCCTAGCGGGGGCGGGGGATACGCAGTATTTT. This gives the protein CASSSLAGAGDTQYF. The chain is built from TRBV28 and TRBJ2-3; the match to TRBD2 covers 10 bases. CDR3 size: 15 residues. Germline V gene data show CDR1 as MDHEN and CDR2 as SYDVKM. The J segment lost 6 bases and the V segment lost 4 bases, leaving 7 bases of the junction unmatched.

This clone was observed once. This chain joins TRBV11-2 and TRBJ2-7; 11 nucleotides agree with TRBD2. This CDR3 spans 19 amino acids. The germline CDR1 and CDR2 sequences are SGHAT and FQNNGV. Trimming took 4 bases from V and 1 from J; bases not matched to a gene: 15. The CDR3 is CASSSRSGVTSGGSYEQYF. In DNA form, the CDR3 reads TGTGCCAGCAGCTCCCGAAGTGGGGTTACTAGCGGGGGTTCCTACGAGCAGTACTTC.

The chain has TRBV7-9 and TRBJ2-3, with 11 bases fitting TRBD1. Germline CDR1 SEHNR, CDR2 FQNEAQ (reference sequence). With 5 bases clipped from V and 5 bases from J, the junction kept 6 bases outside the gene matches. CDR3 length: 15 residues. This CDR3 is CASSRDRGRRDTQYF. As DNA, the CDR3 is TGTGCCAGCAGCAGGGACAGGGGGAGGAGAGATACGCAGTATTTT.

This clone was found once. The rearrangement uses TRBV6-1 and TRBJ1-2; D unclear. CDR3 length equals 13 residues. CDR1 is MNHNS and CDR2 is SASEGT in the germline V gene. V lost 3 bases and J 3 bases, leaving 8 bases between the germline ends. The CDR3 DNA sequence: TGTGCCAGCAGTGACGGAGGGTACTATGGCTACACCTTC. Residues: CASSDGGYYGYTF.

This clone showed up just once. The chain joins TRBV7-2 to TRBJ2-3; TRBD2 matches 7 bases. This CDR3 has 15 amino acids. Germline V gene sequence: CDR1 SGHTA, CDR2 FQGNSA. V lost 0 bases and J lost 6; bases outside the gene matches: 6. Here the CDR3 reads CASSLAQLALDTQYF. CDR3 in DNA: TGTGCCAGCAGCTTAGCCCAACTAGCGTTGGATACGCAGTATTTT. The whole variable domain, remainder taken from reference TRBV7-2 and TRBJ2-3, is GAGVSQSPSNKVTEKGKDVELRCDPISGHTALYWYRQSLGQGLEFLIYFQGNSAPDKSGLPSDRFSAERTGGSVSTLTIQRTQQEDSAVYLCASSLAQLALDTQYFGPGTRLTVL.

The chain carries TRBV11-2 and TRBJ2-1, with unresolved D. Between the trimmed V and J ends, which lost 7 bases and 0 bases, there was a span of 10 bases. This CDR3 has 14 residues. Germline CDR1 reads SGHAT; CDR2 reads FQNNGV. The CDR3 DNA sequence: TGTGCCAGCAAGCAGGTGGGCTCCTACAATGAGCAGTTCTTC. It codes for CASKQVGSYNEQFF.

CDR3 protein: CASSKDRIYGYTF. The CDR3 bases are TGTGCCAGCAGCAAAGACAGGATTTATGGCTACACCTTC. The genes are TRBV7-2 and TRBJ1-2; D is perhaps TRBD1 (6 bases). Germline lookup yields CDR1 SGHTA and CDR2 FQGNSA. Trimming cost V 5 bases and J 5 bases, with 12 bases left between them. This CDR3 contains 13 residues.

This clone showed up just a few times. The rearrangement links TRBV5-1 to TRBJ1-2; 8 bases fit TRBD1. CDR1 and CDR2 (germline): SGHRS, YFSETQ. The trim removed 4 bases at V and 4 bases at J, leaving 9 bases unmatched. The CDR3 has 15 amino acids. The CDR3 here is CASSRDRTTPYGYTF. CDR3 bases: TGCGCCAGCAGCAGGGACAGGACTACTCCCTATGGCTACACCTTC.

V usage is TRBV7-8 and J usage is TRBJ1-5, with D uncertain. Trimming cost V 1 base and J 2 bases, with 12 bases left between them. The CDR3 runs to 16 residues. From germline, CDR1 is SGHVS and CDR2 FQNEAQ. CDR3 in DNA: TGTGCCAGCAGCTTAGTTTCGGTCACAGGCAATCAGCCCCAGCATTTT. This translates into CASSLVSVTGNQPQHF.

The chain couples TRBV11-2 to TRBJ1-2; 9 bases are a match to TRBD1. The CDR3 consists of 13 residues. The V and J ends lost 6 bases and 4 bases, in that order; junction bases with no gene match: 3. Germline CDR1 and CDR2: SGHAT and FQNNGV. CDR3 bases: TGTGCCAGCAGTGGGGGACAGGGCTATGGCTACACCTTC. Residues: CASSGGQGYGYTF.

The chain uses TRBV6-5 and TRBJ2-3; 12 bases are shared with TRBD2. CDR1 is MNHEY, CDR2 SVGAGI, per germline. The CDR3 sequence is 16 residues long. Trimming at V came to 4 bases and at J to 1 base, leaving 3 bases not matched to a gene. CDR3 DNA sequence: TGTGCCAGCAGTTCCTGGACTAGCGGGGGCACAGATACGCAGTATTTT. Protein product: CASSSWTSGGTDTQYF.

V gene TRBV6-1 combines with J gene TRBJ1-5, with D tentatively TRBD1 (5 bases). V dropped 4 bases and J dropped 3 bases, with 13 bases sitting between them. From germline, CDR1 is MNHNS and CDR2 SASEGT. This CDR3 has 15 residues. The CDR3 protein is CASSADTGDNQPQHF. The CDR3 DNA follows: TGTGCCAGCAGTGCCGATACAGGAGACAATCAGCCCCAGCATTTT.

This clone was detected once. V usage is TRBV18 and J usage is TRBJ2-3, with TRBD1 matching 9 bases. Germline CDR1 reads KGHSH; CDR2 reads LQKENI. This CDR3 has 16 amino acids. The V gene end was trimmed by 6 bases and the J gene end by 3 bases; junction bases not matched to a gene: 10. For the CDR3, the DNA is TGTGCCAGCTCGCCCCGGACAGGGGTGGGGACAGATACGCAGTATTTT. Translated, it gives CASSPRTGVGTDTQYF.

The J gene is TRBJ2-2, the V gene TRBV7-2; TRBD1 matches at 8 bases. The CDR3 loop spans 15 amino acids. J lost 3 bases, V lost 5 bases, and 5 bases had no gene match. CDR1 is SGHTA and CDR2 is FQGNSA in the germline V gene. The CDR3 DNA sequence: TGTGCCAGCAGCCCAGGGACAGGTGACACCGGGGAGCTGTTTTTT. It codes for CASSPGTGDTGELFF.

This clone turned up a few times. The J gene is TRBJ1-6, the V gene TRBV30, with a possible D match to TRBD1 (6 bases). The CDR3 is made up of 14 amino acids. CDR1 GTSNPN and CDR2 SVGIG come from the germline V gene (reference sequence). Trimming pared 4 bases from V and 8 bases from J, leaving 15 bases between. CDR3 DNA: TGTGCCTGGAAATTCCAGGGGTGGGATTCACCCCTCCACTTT. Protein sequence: CAWKFQGWDSPLHF.

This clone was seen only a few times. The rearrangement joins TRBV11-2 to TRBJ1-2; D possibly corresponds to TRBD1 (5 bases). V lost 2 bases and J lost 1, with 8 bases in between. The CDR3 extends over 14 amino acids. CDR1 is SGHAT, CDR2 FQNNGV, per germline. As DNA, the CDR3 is TGTGCCAGCAGCTTAAACAGGCTTAACTATGGCTACACCTTC. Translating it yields CASSLNRLNYGYTF.

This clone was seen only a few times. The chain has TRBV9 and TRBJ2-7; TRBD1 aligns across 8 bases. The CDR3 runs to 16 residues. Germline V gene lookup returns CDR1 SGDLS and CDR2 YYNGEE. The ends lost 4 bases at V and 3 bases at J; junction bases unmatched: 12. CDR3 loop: CASSRSGQGLYYEQYF. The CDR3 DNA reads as TGTGCCAGCAGCCGAAGTGGACAGGGCCTCTACTACGAGCAGTACTTC.

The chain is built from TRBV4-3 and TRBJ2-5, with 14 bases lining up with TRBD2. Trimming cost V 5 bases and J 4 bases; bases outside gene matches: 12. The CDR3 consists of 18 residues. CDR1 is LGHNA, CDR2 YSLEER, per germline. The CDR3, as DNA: TGCGCCAGCAGCAACGGGACTAGCGGGGGCCAAAGACGAGAGACCCAGTACTTC. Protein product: CASSNGTSGGQRRETQYF.

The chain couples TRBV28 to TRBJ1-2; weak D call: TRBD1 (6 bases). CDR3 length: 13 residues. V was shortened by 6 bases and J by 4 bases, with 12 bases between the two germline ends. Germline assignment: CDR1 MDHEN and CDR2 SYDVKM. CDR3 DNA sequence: TGTGCCAGCAGCTTAGGGGGGAGCTATGGCTACACCTTC. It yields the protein CASSLGGSYGYTF.

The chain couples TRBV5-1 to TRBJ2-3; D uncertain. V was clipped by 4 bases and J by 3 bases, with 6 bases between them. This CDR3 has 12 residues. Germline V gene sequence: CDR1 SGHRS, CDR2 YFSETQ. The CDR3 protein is CASSPYTDTQYF. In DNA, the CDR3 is TGCGCCAGCAGCCCTTATACAGATACGCAGTATTTT.

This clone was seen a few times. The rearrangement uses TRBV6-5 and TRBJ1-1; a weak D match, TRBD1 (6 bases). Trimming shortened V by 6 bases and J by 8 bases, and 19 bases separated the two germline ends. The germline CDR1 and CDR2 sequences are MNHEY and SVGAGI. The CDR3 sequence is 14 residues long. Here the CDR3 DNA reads TGTGCCAGCAGCCTCACCCCCAGGGGCGGAGAAGCTTTCTTT. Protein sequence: CASSLTPRGGEAFF.

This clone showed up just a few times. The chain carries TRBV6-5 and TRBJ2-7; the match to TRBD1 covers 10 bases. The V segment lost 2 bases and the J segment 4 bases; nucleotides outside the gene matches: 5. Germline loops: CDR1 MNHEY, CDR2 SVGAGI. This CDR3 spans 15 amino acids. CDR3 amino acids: CASSYRDRGLYEQYF. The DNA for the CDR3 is TGTGCCAGCAGTTACCGGGACAGGGGCCTTTACGAGCAGTACTTC.

CDR3 residues: CASSSTGGPGNTIYF. CDR3 coding DNA: TGTGCCAGCAGCTCTACAGGGGGCCCTGGAAACACCATATATTTT. The chain recombines TRBV7-2 with TRBJ1-3; TRBD1 matches 9 bases. Germline V gives CDR1 SGHTA, CDR2 FQGNSA. Trimming cost V 4 bases and J 2 bases; bases outside gene matches: 3. This CDR3 region has 15 residues.

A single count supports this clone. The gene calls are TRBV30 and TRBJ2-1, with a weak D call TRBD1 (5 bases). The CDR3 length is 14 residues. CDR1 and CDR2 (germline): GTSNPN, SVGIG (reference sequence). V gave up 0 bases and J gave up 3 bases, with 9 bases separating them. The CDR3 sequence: CAWSVQAGYNEQFF. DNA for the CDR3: TGTGCCTGGAGTGTACAGGCAGGCTACAATGAGCAGTTCTTC.

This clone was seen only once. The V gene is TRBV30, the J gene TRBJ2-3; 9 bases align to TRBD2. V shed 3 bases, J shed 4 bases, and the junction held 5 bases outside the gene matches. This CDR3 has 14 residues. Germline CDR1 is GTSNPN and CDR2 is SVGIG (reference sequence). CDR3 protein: CAWRAGGQADTQYF. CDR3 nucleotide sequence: TGTGCCTGGAGGGCGGGGGGGCAAGCAGATACGCAGTATTTT.

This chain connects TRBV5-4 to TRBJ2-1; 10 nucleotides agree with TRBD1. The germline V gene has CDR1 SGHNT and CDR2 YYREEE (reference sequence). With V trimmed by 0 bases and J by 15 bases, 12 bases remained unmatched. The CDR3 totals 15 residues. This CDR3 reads CASSLGQGAGGDRFF. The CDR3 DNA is TGTGCCAGCAGCTTGGGACAGGGGGCTGGGGGAGATCGGTTCTTC. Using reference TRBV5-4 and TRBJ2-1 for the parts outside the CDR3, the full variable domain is ETGVTQSPTHLIKTRGQQVTLRCSSQSGHNTVSWYQQALGQGPQFIFQYYREEENGRGNFPPRFSGLQFPNYSSELNVNALELDDSALYLCASSLGQGAGGDRFFGPGTRLTVL.